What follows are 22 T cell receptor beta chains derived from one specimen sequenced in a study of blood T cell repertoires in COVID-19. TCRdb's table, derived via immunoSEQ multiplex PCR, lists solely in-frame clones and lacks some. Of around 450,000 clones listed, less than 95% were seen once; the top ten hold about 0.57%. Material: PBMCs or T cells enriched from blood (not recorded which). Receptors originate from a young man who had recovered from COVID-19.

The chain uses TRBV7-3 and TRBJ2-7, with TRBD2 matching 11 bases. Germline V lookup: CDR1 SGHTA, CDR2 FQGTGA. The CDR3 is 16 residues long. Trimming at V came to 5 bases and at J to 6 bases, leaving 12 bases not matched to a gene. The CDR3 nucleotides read TGTGCCAGCAGCGATTTTAGCGGGAGGGCCCGGGGCGAGCAGTACTTC. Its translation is CASSDFSGRARGEQYF.

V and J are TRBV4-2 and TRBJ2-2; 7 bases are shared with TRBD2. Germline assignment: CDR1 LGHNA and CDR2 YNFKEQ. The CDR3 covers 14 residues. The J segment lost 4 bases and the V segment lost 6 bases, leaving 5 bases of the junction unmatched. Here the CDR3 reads CASRMGLLTGELFF. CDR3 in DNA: TGTGCCAGCAGAATGGGACTACTCACCGGGGAGCTGTTTTTT.

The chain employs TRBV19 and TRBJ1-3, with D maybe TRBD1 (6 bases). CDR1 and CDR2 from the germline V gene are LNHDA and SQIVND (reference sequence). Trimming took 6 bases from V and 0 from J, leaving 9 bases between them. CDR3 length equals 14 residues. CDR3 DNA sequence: TGTGCCAGTAGGACAGGCCCCTCTGGAAACACCATATATTTT. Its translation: CASRTGPSGNTIYF.

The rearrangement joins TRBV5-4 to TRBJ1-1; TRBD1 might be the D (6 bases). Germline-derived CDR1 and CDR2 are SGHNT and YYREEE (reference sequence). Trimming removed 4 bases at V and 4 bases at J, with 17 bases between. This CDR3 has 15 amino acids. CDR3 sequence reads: CASSRGGGEGTEAFF. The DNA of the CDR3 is TGTGCCAGCAGCCGAGGGGGGGGAGAGGGCACTGAAGCTTTCTTT.

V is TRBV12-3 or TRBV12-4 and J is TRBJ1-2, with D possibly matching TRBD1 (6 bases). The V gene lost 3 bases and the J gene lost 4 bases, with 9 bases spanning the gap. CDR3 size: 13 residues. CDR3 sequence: CASSFNRAYGYTF. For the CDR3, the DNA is TGTGCCAGCAGTTTTAACAGGGCCTATGGCTACACCTTC.

The CDR3 DNA follows: TGTGCCAGCAGCGCTCAGGGGGCAGGCTCACCCCTCCACTTT. Translating gives CASSAQGAGSPLHF. The chain combines TRBV6-5 with TRBJ1-6; 8 nucleotides line up with TRBD1. J gave up 10 bases and V 6 bases, and 8 bases lay outside the gene matches. From germline, CDR1 is MNHEY and CDR2 SVGAGI. The CDR3 contains 14 residues.

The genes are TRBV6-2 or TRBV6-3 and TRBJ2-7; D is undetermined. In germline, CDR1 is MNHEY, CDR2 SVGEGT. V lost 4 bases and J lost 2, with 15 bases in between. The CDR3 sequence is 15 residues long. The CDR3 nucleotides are TGTGCCAGCAGTTTAAGTATCGGTGCTACCTACGAGCAGTACTTC. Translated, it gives CASSLSIGATYEQYF.

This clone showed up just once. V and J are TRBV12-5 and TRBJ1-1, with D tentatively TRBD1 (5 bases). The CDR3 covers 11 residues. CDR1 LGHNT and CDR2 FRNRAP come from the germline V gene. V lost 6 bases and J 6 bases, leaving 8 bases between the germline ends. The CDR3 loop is CASGQTAEAFF. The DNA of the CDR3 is TGTGCTAGTGGGCAGACAGCTGAAGCTTTCTTT. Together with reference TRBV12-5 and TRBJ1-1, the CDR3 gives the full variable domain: DARVTQTPRHKVTEMGQEVTMRCQPILGHNTVFWYRQTMMQGLELLAYFRNRAPLDDSGMPKDRFSAEMPDATLATLKIQPSEPRDSAVYFCASGQTAEAFFGQGTRLTVV.

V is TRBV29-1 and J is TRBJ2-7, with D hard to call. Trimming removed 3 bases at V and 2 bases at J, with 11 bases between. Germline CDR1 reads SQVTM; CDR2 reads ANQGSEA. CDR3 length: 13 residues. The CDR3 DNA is TGCAGCGTTGAGTCGGTTCCGACCTACGAGCAGTACTTC. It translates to CSVESVPTYEQYF.

The CDR3 coding sequence is TGTGCCAGCAGCCAAGCAGGGTACTCCTACAATGAGCAGTTCTTC. Its translation is CASSQAGYSYNEQFF. This chain joins TRBV7-6 and TRBJ2-1, with D possibly matching TRBD1 (5 bases). The V gene lost 5 bases and the J gene lost 0 bases, with 11 bases spanning the gap. This CDR3 is 15 amino acids long. Germline lookup yields CDR1 SGHVS and CDR2 FNYEAQ.

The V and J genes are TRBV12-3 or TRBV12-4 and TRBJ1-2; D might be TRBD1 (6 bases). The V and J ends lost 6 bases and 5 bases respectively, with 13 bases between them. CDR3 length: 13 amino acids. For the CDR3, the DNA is TGTGCCAGCAGCAACAGGGTTCCGTATGGCTACACCTTC. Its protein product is CASSNRVPYGYTF.

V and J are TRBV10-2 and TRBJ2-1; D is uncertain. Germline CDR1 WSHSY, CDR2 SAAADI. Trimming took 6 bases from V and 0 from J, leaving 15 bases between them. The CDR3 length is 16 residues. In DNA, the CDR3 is TGCGCCAGCAGGGGTCTGGAGTCCAGCTCCTACAATGAGCAGTTCTTC. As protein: CASRGLESSSYNEQFF.

As DNA, the CDR3 is TGTGCCAGCAGCCAGCGTAGAGATAACTATGGCTACACCTTC. Residues: CASSQRRDNYGYTF. The rearrangement uses TRBV14 and TRBJ1-2; D call uncertain. Germline V CDR1 and CDR2: SGHDN, FVKESK. The CDR3 totals 14 residues. V dropped 3 bases and J dropped 1 base, with 9 bases sitting between them.

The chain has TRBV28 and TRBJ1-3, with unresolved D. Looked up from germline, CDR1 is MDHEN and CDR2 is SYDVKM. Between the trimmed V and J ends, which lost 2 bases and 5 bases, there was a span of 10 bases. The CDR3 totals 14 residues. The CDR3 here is CASSLRRLRNTIYF. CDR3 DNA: TGTGCCAGCAGTTTAAGGAGGCTGAGAAACACCATATATTTT.

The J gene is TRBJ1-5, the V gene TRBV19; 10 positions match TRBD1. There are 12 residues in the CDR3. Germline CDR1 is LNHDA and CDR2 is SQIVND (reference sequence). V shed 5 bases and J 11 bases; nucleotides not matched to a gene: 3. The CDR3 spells CASSLGQGAQHF. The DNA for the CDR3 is TGTGCCAGTAGTCTCGGACAGGGGGCCCAGCATTTT.

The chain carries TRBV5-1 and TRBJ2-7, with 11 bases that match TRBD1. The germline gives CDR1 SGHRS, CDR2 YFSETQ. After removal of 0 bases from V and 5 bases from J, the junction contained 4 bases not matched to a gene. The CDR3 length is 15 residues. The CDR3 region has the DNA TGCGCCAGCAGCTTGGTTGGACAGGGGGCTAACGAGCAGTACTTC. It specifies CASSLVGQGANEQYF.

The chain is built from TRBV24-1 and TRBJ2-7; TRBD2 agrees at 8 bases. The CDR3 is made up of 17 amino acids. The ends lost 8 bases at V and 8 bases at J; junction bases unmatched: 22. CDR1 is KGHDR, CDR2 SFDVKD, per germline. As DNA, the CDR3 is TGTGCCACCAACCACCTCGTTAACAGCGGGAGAGGGCTGAAGCAGTACTTC. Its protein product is CATNHLVNSGRGLKQYF.

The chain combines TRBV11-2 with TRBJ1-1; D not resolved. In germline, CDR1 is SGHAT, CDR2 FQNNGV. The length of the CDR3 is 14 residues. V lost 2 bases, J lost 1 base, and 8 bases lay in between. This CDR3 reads CASSLSTANTEAFF. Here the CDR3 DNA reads TGTGCCAGCAGCTTATCAACAGCGAACACTGAAGCTTTCTTT.

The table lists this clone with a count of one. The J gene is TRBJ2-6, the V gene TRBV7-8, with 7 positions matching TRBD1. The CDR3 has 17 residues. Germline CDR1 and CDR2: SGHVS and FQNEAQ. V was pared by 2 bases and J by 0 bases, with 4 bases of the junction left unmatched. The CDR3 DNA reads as TGTGCCAGCAGCTTACCGACAGGGCTCTCTGGGGCCAACGTCCTGACTTTC. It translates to CASSLPTGLSGANVLTF. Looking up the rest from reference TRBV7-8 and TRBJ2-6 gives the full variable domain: GAGVSQSPRYKVAKRGQDVALRCDPISGHVSLFWYQQALGQGPEFLTYFQNEAQLDKSGLPSDRFFAERPEGSVSTLKIQRTQQEDSAVYLCASSLPTGLSGANVLTFGAGSRLTVL.

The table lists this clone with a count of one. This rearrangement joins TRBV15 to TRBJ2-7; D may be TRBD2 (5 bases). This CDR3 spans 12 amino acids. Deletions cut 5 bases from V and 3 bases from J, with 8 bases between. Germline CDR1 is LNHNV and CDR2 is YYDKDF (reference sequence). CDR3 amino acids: CATSSDYYEQYF. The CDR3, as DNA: TGTGCCACCAGCTCCGACTACTACGAGCAGTACTTC.

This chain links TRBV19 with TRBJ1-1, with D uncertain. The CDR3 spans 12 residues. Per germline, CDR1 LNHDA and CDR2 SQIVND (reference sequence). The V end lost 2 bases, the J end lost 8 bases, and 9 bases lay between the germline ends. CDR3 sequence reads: CASSIRTEEAFF. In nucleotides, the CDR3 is TGTGCCAGTAGTATAAGAACAGAGGAAGCTTTCTTT. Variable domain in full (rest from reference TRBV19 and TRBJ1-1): DGGITQSPKYLFRKEGQNVTLSCEQNLNHDAMYWYRQDPGQGLRLIYYSQIVNDFQKGDIAEGYSVSREKKESFPLTVTSAQKNPTAFYLCASSIRTEEAFFGQGTRLTVV.

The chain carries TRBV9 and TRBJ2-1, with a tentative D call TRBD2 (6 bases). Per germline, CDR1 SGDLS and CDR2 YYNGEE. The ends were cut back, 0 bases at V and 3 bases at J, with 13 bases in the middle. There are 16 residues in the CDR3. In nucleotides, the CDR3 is TGTGCCAGCAGCGTAGCTACTCCCGGGAGCTACAATGAGCAGTTCTTC. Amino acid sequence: CASSVATPGSYNEQFF. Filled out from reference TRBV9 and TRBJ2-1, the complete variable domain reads DSGVTQTPKHLITATGQRVTLRCSPRSGDLSVYWYQQSLDQGLQFLIQYYNGEERAKGNILERFSAQQFPDLHSELNLSSLELGDSALYFCASSVATPGSYNEQFFGPGTRLTVL.